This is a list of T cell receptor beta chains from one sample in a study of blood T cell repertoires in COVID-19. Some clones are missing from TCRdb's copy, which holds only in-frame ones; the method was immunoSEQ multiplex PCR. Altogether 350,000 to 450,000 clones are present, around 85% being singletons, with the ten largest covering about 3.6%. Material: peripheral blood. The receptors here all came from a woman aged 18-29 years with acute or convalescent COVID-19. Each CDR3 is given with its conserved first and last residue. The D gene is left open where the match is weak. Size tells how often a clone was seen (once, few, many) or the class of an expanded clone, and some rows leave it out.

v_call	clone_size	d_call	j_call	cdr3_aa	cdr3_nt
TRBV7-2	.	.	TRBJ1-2	CASSLEPGGYTF	TGTGCCAGCAGCTTAGAACCCGGGGGCTACACCTTC
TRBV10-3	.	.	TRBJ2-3	CAISPYEERWDTQYF	TGTGCCATCAGTCCCTATGAGGAGCGGTGGGATACGCAGTATTTT
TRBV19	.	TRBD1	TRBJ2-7	CASSTGGPYEQYF	TGTGCCAGTAGTACAGGGGGCCCCTACGAGCAGTACTTC
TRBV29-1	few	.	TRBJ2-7	CSVEIVGLSYEQYF	TGCAGCGTTGAAATCGTGGGGCTTTCCTACGAGCAGTACTTC
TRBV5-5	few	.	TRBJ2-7	CASMTGLTYEQYF	TGTGCCAGCATGACGGGACTTACCTACGAGCAGTACTTC
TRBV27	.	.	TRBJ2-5	CASSNGQGRRKETQYF	TGTGCCAGCAGCAACGGCCAGGGGCGGCGGAAAGAGACCCAGTACTTC
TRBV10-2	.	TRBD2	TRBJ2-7	CASMSTERETLSYEQYF	TGCGCCAGCATGAGTACCGAGCGGGAGACTCTATCCTACGAGCAGTACTTC
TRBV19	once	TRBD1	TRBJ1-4	CASSSGTGVIEKLFF	TGTGCCAGTAGTAGCGGGACAGGGGTTATTGAAAAACTGTTTTTT
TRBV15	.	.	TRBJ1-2	CATSRRLQGSRDGYTF	TGTGCCACCAGCCGTCGTCTACAGGGATCAAGGGATGGCTACACCTTC
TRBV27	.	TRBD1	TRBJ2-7	CASSLTGGFLLEQYF	TGTGCCAGCAGTTTAACAGGGGGCTTTCTTCTCGAGCAGTACTTC
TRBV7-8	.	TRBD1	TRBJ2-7	CASSATGSTYEQYF	TGTGCCAGCAGCGCGACAGGGTCGACCTACGAGCAGTACTTC
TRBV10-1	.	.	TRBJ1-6	CASSGRVDSPLHF	TGCGCCAGCAGTGGCAGGGTGGATTCACCCCTCCACTTT
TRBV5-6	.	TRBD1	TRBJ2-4	CASSLVRDRAFIAKNIQYF	TGTGCCAGCAGCTTGGTAAGGGACAGGGCCTTTATAGCCAAAAACATTCAGTACTTC
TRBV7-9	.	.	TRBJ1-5	CASSPQGLLQPQHF	TGTGCCAGCAGCCCCCAGGGCCTCCTCCAGCCCCAGCATTTT
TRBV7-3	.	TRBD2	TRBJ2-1	CASSRTSDNEQFF	TGTGCCAGCAGCCGGACTAGCGATAATGAGCAGTTCTTC